Listed below are T cell receptor beta chains from one sample, sequenced in a study of blood T cell repertoires in COVID-19. Libraries were prepared by immunoSEQ multiplex PCR; TCRdb keeps only in-frame clonotypes and omits some of them. The sample yields more than 300,000 clones, approximately 91% seen once. Input material: PBMCs or T cells enriched from blood (not recorded which). The receptors were sampled from a woman aged 25-40 years who had been exposed to COVID-19. Each CDR3 is given with its conserved first and last residue. The order of the fields is CDR3 DNA, CDR3 protein, clone size, D gene, J gene, V gene. D genes are given only for firm matches. Size is stated for part of the rows, as once, few or many counts, or as a class when the clone is expanded.

CDR3 DNA: TGTGCCAGCAGCTTGATTGGACGGACAGCGGCACAAGCTTTCTTT
CDR3 protein: CASSLIGRTAAQAFF
clone size: NA
D gene: NA
J gene: TRBJ1-1
V gene: TRBV7-8

CDR3 DNA: TGTGCCAGCAGCCCGGTGGCGTCGAGGTCCATACACCAGCAGTACTTC
CDR3 protein: CASSPVASRSIHQQYF
clone size: NA
D gene: NA
J gene: TRBJ2-7
V gene: TRBV7-6

CDR3 DNA: TGTGCCAGCAGTTATGGGACTAGCGCCTTGGGAAATTGGGAGACCCAGTACTTC
CDR3 protein: CASSYGTSALGNWETQYF
clone size: NA
D gene: TRBD2
J gene: TRBJ2-5
V gene: TRBV6-2/TRBV6-3

CDR3 DNA: TGTGCCAGCAGCTTAGGTCTAGCGGGGGTCACAGATACGCAGTATTTT
CDR3 protein: CASSLGLAGVTDTQYF
clone size: once
D gene: TRBD2
J gene: TRBJ2-3
V gene: TRBV11-2

CDR3 DNA: TGTGCCAGCAGTCGGGGGGGCAACACTGAAGCTTTCTTT
CDR3 protein: CASSRGGNTEAFF
clone size: NA
D gene: NA
J gene: TRBJ1-1
V gene: TRBV6-4

CDR3 DNA: TGTGCCATCAGAGAACAGGGGGTGGCTGGAAACACCATATATTTT
CDR3 protein: CAIREQGVAGNTIYF
clone size: once
D gene: TRBD1
J gene: TRBJ1-3
V gene: TRBV10-3

CDR3 DNA: TGTGCCAGCATGGGACTAGCTGGCGAGACCCAGTACTTC
CDR3 protein: CASMGLAGETQYF
clone size: NA
D gene: TRBD2
J gene: TRBJ2-5
V gene: TRBV2

CDR3 DNA: TGTGCCAGCAGCTTGTACAGGAACACTGAAGCTTTCTTT
CDR3 protein: CASSLYRNTEAFF
clone size: NA
D gene: NA
J gene: TRBJ1-1
V gene: TRBV5-5

CDR3 DNA: TGTGCCAGCAGCTTAACCAGTTACAATGAGCAGTTCTTC
CDR3 protein: CASSLTSYNEQFF
clone size: NA
D gene: NA
J gene: TRBJ2-1
V gene: TRBV7-9

CDR3 DNA: TGTGCCAGCAGTAGTTTAGGGGGACAGGGGGAGGAAGCTTTCTTT
CDR3 protein: CASSSLGGQGEEAFF
clone size: NA
D gene: TRBD1
J gene: TRBJ1-1
V gene: TRBV27

CDR3 DNA: TGTGCCAGCAGCTTACAGTGGGCCCACGAAAAACTGTTTTTT
CDR3 protein: CASSLQWAHEKLFF
clone size: NA
D gene: NA
J gene: TRBJ1-4
V gene: TRBV11-3

CDR3 DNA: TGTGCCAGCAGCCGCGGGGGGCCGAGCACAGATACGCAGTATTTT
CDR3 protein: CASSRGGPSTDTQYF
clone size: NA
D gene: TRBD2
J gene: TRBJ2-3
V gene: TRBV6-5

CDR3 DNA: TGTGCCAGCAGCCGCTCGGGACAGCTAGCCAAAAACATTCAGTACTTC
CDR3 protein: CASSRSGQLAKNIQYF
clone size: NA
D gene: TRBD1
J gene: TRBJ2-4
V gene: TRBV5-5

CDR3 DNA: TGTGCCAGCACCCGCGACAGGGGGTTCTACAATGAGCAGTTCTTC
CDR3 protein: CASTRDRGFYNEQFF
clone size: NA
D gene: TRBD1
J gene: TRBJ2-1
V gene: TRBV2

CDR3 DNA: TGCGCCAGCAGCGAACGGGGGATCGTCTTAGAAGAGACCCAGTACTTC
CDR3 protein: CASSERGIVLEETQYF
clone size: NA
D gene: NA
J gene: TRBJ2-5
V gene: TRBV4-1

CDR3 DNA: TGTGCCATCAGTGAGTCGAGCGGGCTAGCGGGGGGCCAGGACCAGTACTTC
CDR3 protein: CAISESSGLAGGQDQYF
clone size: NA
D gene: TRBD2
J gene: TRBJ2-5
V gene: TRBV10-3

CDR3 DNA: TGTGCCAGCAGCATTGAGGTAGGACAGGGCTTAGGCGAGCAGTACTTC
CDR3 protein: CASSIEVGQGLGEQYF
clone size: few
D gene: TRBD1
J gene: TRBJ2-7
V gene: TRBV7-9

CDR3 DNA: TGTGCCAGCAGTGTAAACCGGGACATTGACTTCTACGAGCAGTACTTC
CDR3 protein: CASSVNRDIDFYEQYF
clone size: NA
D gene: NA
J gene: TRBJ2-7
V gene: TRBV6-1

CDR3 DNA: TGTGCCAGCAGCTGGGACCGGGACAGGGGAGGTATCGATGGCTACACCTTC
CDR3 protein: CASSWDRDRGGIDGYTF
clone size: NA
D gene: TRBD1
J gene: TRBJ1-2
V gene: TRBV7-6

CDR3 DNA: TGTGCCAGCAGCCTACTAGGGAACGAGCAGTACTTC
CDR3 protein: CASSLLGNEQYF
clone size: NA
D gene: NA
J gene: TRBJ2-7
V gene: TRBV3-1/TRBV3-2

CDR3 DNA: TGTGCCAGCAGCCGGGGCGGAATGGATGGCTACACCTTC
CDR3 protein: CASSRGGMDGYTF
clone size: NA
D gene: NA
J gene: TRBJ1-2
V gene: TRBV3-1/TRBV3-2

CDR3 DNA: TGTGCCAGCTCCCTAAGGACAGGGGGCGAGACTAATGAAAAACTGTTTTTT
CDR3 protein: CASSLRTGGETNEKLFF
clone size: NA
D gene: TRBD1
J gene: TRBJ1-4
V gene: TRBV18

CDR3 DNA: TGTGCCAGCAGTCCGGACAGACAAGAGACCCAGTACTTC
CDR3 protein: CASSPDRQETQYF
clone size: NA
D gene: NA
J gene: TRBJ2-5
V gene: TRBV27

CDR3 DNA: TGTGCCAGCACCAAGGACGGCGGGGGCACTGAAGCTTTCTTT
CDR3 protein: CASTKDGGGTEAFF
clone size: NA
D gene: NA
J gene: TRBJ1-1
V gene: TRBV11-2

CDR3 DNA: TGTGCCAGTAGTCGGACAGGGGTTAGTTTTAACTATGGCTACACCTTC
CDR3 protein: CASSRTGVSFNYGYTF
clone size: NA
D gene: TRBD1
J gene: TRBJ1-2
V gene: TRBV19

CDR3 DNA: TGTGCCAGCAGCTTCCACGGACAGGCGCCAGGTAATCAGCCCCAGCATTTT
CDR3 protein: CASSFHGQAPGNQPQHF
clone size: once
D gene: TRBD1
J gene: TRBJ1-5
V gene: TRBV9

CDR3 DNA: TGTGCCAGTAGTGGTGACATACGGTTCTATGGCTACACCTTC
CDR3 protein: CASSGDIRFYGYTF
clone size: NA
D gene: NA
J gene: TRBJ1-2
V gene: TRBV19